Listed below are T cell receptor beta chains from one sample, sequenced in a study of blood T cells in healthy people across ages. TCRdb re-derived calls from the 5' RACE reads in MiXCR, one entry per CDR3 protein. The repertoire holds some 1,800,000 distinct CDR3 sequences, with about 39% as singletons. The material sequenced was blood. These TCRs come from a human donor in good health. Both conserved end residues are part of each CDR3.

v_call	cdr3_aa
TRBV4-1	CASSLEGQIQYF
TRBV11-2	CASSFGLKEIQYF
TRBV29-1	CSAHRGVDEQFF
TRBV29-1	CSVERGPSTYNEQFF
TRBV10-3	CAIWSGGPQPQHF
TRBV5-1	CASGNNEGGFGDGYTF
TRBV20-1	CSASRRGEKLFF
TRBV6-2/TRBV6-3	CASSYWSAGLVYEQYF
TRBV7-9	CASSPPTRTVYNEQFF
TRBV29-1	CSVGLRTDTQYF
TRBV20-1	CCARPAAATSYYEQYF
TRBV29-1	CSVNSDEQFF
TRBV5-1	CASSPWTSGGAEEQFF
TRBV4-2	CASSQNGGQGYSYNEQFF
TRBV7-6	CASSLEPFNEQFF
TRBV5-1	CASSLSGQGGEKLFF
TRBV4-1	CASSWTGDNEQFF
TRBV7-6	CASSMSLPGLAYNEQFF
TRBV20-1	CSARLADYEQYF
TRBV5-4	CASPSREGTGANVLTF
TRBV6-6	CASSYGSGLAGEETQYF
TRBV10-3	CAISEARGVNVLTF
TRBV4-3	CASGSLPNEKLFF
TRBV7-9	CASSPGQSKGNTEAFF
TRBV5-1	CASSLAGPPYNEQFF
TRBV5-1	CASGQTGAETQYF
TRBV6-6	CASSTGERNYGYTF
TRBV2	CASNPSYGYTF
TRBV6-1	CASRLTGTSQRSSYEQYF
TRBV20-1	CSALTSGGYNEQFF
TRBV20-1	CSANPGWPPYEQYF
TRBV5-1	CASSLERFATNEKLFF
TRBV6-2/TRBV6-3	CASSPETAEAFF
TRBV9	CASSVGGALSSYNEQFF
TRBV20-1	CSARLVRLAGQETQYF
TRBV5-1	CASSLEGRGSTDTQYF
TRBV7-9	CASSFGSYNEKLFF
TRBV11-2	CASSLGEGAEAFF
TRBV20-1	CSARDGTSGTGELFF
TRBV7-6	CASSLGTGKFSQPQHF
TRBV5-1	CASSGDTMSTDTQYF
TRBV5-1	CASSLDALAGYNEQFF
TRBV5-1	CASSLAVAGGGTDTQYF
TRBV6-5	CASSTRGGTQYF
TRBV29-1	CSVVPTVTYEQYF
TRBV29-1	CSVERVRKAFF
TRBV6-1	CASSGGTGEMYEQYF
TRBV12-5	CASLRPYTQYF
TRBV7-2	CASSPHGMGKETQYF
TRBV27	CASAEGGTAYEQYF
TRBV29-1	CSVLRTSETDTQYF
TRBV6-2/TRBV6-3	CASKPTPLYEQYF
TRBV7-2	CASSLGVGGVYNEQFF
TRBV2	CATKPGLVTGELFF
TRBV6-6	CASSRRAGPNTGELFF
TRBV11-2	CASTGLGGLGGDGYTF